Below, one T cell receptor beta chain is given with its context. The data stem from a study of blood T cell repertoires in COVID-19. The overall study: Some COVID-19 samples were acute and others convalescent; all came from the United States, Italy and Spain. The analysed material was cDNA or gDNA that came from T cells, B-cell-depleted T cells, or PBMCs.

The method was immunoSEQ multiplex PCR; TCRdb's version includes in-frame clones alone and lacks a portion of them. The sample shows 95,000 or so clones, 70% to 90% of them seen only once. Trimming took off 2 bases at V and 0 bases at J, with 11 bases between the two ends. The germline gives CDR1 SGHTA, CDR2 FQGTGA. The CDR3 length is 16 residues. The chain couples TRBV7-3 to TRBJ2-1, with D possibly being TRBD2 (6 bases). This sequence was found in a man older than 75 with active or convalescent COVID-19. Sequencing was performed on peripheral blood. The chain's CDR3 is CASSLGGSGSYNEQFF. CDR3 bases: TGTGCCAGCAGCTTAGGGGGTAGCGGCTCCTACAATGAGCAGTTCTTC.